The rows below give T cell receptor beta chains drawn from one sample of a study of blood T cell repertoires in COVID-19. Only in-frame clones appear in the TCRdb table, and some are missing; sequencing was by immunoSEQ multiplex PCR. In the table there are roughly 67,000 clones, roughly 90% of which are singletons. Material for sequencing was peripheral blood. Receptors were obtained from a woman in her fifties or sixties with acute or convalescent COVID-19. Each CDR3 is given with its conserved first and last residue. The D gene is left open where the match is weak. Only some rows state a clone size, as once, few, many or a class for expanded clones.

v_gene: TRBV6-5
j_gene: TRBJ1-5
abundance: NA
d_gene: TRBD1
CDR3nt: TGTGCCAGCAGTTGGACAGGACGACAGCCCCAGCATTTT
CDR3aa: CASSWTGRQPQHF

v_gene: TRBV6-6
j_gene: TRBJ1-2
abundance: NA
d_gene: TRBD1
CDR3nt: TGTGCCAGCAGTCCTGGACAGGGGCAAGCTAACTATGGCTACACCTTC
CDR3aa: CASSPGQGQANYGYTF

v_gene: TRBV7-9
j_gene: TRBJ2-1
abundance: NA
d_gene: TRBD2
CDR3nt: TGTGCCAGCAGCTTGAATGGACTAGCGGGATCTGAGCAGTTCTTC
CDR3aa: CASSLNGLAGSEQFF

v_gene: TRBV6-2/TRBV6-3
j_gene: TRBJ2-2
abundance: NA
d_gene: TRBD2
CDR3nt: TGTGCCAGCAGCCGACTAGCGGGGGGGCCTACCGGGGAGCTGTTTTTT
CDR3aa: CASSRLAGGPTGELFF

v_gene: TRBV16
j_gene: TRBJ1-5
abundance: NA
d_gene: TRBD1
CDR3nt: TGTGCCAGCAGCCAATTGGGACAGTCTCAGCCCCAGCATTTT
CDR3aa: CASSQLGQSQPQHF

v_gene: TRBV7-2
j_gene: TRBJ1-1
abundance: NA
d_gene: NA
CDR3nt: TGTGCCAGCAGCCCCCGTGTTCTTACTAACACTGAAGCTTTCTTT
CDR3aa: CASSPRVLTNTEAFF

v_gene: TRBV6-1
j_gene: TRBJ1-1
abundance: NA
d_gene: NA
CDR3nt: TGTGCCAGCAGTGAGCCGGGAAATAAAGCTTTCTTT
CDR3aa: CASSEPGNKAFF

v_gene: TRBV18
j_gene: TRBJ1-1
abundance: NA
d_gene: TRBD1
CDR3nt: TGTGCCAGCTCAGACAGGGTGGTCACTGAAGCTTTCTTT
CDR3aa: CASSDRVVTEAFF

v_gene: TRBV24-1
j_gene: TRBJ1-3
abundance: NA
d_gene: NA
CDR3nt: TGTGCCACCAGTACAGGCAGTAACGACGACACCATATATTTT
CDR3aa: CATSTGSNDDTIYF

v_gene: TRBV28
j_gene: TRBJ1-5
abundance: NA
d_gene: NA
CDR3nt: TGTGCCAGCAGCCTACGTCGGGTTAATCAGCCCCAGCATTTT
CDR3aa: CASSLRRVNQPQHF

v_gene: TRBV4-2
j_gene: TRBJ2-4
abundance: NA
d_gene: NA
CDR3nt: TGTGCCAGCAGCCAAGAACCCCGAGACAGCAACATTCAGTACTTC
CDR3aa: CASSQEPRDSNIQYF

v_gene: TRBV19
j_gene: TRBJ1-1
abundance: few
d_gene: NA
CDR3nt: TGTGCCAGTTTGGACAAGAACACTGAAGCTTTCTTT
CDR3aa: CASLDKNTEAFF

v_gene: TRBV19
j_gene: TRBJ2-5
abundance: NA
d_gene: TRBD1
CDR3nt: TGTGCCAGTAGTACGGGACAGATAGAGACCCAGTACTTC
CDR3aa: CASSTGQIETQYF

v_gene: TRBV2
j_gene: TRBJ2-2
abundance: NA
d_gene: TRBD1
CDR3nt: TGTGCCAGCAGCGGGACAGGGGGTCACACCGGGGAGCTGTTTTTT
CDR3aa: CASSGTGGHTGELFF

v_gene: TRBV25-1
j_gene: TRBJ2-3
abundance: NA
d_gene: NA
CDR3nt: TGTGCCAGCAGTGGTAGACAGAGGACGCAGTATTTT
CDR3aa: CASSGRQRTQYF

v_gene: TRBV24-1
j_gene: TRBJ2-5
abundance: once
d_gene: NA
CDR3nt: TGTGCCACCAGTGATTTCGGGGTGGGAGGCGAGACCCAGTACTTC
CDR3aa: CATSDFGVGGETQYF

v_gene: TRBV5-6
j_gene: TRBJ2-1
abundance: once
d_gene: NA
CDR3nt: TGTGCCAGCAGCTCAGACAGGAACAATGAGCAGTTCTTC
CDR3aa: CASSSDRNNEQFF

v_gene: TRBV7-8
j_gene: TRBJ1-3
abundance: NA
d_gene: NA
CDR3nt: TGTGCCAGCAGCCCACAGGCTAGCTCTGGAAACACCATATATTTT
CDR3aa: CASSPQASSGNTIYF

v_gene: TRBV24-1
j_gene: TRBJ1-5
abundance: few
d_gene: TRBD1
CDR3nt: TGTGCCACCAGTGACCCGGACAGGCCTAATCAGCCCCAGCATTTT
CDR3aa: CATSDPDRPNQPQHF

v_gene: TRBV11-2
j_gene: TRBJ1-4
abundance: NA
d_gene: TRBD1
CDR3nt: TGTGCCAGCAGCAGGGGACAGAATGAAAAACTGTTTTTT
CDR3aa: CASSRGQNEKLFF

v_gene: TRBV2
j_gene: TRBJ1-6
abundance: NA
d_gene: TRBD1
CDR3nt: TGTGCCAATTCCCGGGACAGGGTGAATTCACCCCTCCACTTT
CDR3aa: CANSRDRVNSPLHF

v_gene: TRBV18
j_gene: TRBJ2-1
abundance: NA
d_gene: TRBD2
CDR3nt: TGTGCCAGCTCACCACCCGGTCTAGCGGGAGGCAATGAGCAGTTCTTC
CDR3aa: CASSPPGLAGGNEQFF

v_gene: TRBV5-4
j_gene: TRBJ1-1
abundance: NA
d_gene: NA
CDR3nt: TGTGCCAGCAGACAGGGAACGAACACTGAAGCTTTCTTT
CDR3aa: CASRQGTNTEAFF

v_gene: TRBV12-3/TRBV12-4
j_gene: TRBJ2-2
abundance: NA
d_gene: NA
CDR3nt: TGTGCCAGCAGTAAGACAGAATCCGGGGAGCTGTTTTTT
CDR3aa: CASSKTESGELFF

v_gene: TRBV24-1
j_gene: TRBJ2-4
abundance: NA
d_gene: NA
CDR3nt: TGTGCCACCAGGCTACAGAAACTAGCCAAAAACATTCAGTACTTC
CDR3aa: CATRLQKLAKNIQYF

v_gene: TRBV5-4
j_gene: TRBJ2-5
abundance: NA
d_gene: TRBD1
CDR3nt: TGTGCCAGCAGCGCCCAGACAGGGGAAGAGACCCAGTACTTC
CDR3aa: CASSAQTGEETQYF

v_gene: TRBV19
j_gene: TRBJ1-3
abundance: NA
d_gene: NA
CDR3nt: TGTGCCAGTAGTCAACAGGGTCCAGGAAACACCATATATTTT
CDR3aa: CASSQQGPGNTIYF

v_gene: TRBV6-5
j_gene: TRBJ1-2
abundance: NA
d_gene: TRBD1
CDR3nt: TGTGCCAGCGGACAGGGACCGATGGGTGGCTACACCTTC
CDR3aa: CASGQGPMGGYTF

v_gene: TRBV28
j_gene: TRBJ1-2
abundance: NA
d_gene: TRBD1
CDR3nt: TGTGCCAGCAGTCAGGACAGGTCTGGTTATGGCTACACCTTC
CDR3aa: CASSQDRSGYGYTF